Listed below are T cell receptor beta chains from one sample, sequenced in a study of beta chain features in type 1 diabetes. Generated by immunoSEQ multiplex PCR, the TCRdb table keeps only in-frame clones and is missing some. There are hundreds of thousands of clones in the sample; 13% occur only once, and 0.02% to 0.025% lies in the top ten. The sample comprised naive CD4+ T cells from blood. These TCRs come from a man younger than 35 with type 1 diabetes. Each CDR3 is given with its conserved first and last residue. Fields, in order: V gene, J gene, D gene, clone size, CDR3 protein, CDR3 DNA. A D gene is named only where the DNA matches it firmly. Size is omitted from some rows. Given values are once, few, many or a class for expanded clones.

v_call: TRBV28
j_call: TRBJ1-2
d_call: TRBD1
clone_size: .
cdr3_aa: CASDRDGSGYTF
cdr3_nt: TGTGCCTCGGACAGGGACGGTTCTGGCTACACCTTC

v_call: TRBV13
j_call: TRBJ2-7
d_call: TRBD2
clone_size: few
cdr3_aa: CASSFRPGTSYEQYF
cdr3_nt: TGTGCCAGCAGCTTCCGGCCCGGGACTAGCTACGAGCAGTACTTC

v_call: TRBV7-2
j_call: TRBJ1-2
d_call: .
clone_size: few
cdr3_aa: CASRADGPYGYTF
cdr3_nt: TGTGCCAGCAGGGCAGACGGACCATATGGCTACACCTTC

v_call: TRBV4-1
j_call: TRBJ2-7
d_call: TRBD1
clone_size: .
cdr3_aa: CASSPSSGTGNYEQYF
cdr3_nt: TGCGCCAGCAGCCCTTCCTCAGGGACAGGGAACTACGAGCAGTACTTC

v_call: TRBV13
j_call: TRBJ2-6
d_call: .
clone_size: .
cdr3_aa: CASSPRISPSGANVLTF
cdr3_nt: TGTGCCAGCAGCCCCCGGATCAGCCCTTCTGGGGCCAACGTCCTGACTTTC

v_call: TRBV30
j_call: TRBJ2-2
d_call: .
clone_size: few
cdr3_aa: CAWSATRHAGELFF
cdr3_nt: TGTGCCTGGAGTGCTACCCGTCACGCCGGGGAGCTGTTTTTT

v_call: TRBV5-1
j_call: TRBJ1-1
d_call: .
clone_size: .
cdr3_aa: CASSSARGVKNTEAFF
cdr3_nt: TGCGCCAGCAGCTCCGCGCGGGGGGTCAAGAACACTGAAGCTTTCTTT

v_call: TRBV6-1
j_call: TRBJ2-3
d_call: .
clone_size: .
cdr3_aa: CASSEGVIADTQYF
cdr3_nt: TGTGCCAGCAGCGAGGGGGTTATTGCAGATACGCAGTATTTT

v_call: TRBV14
j_call: TRBJ1-6
d_call: .
clone_size: .
cdr3_aa: CASSQGVRGKANSPLHF
cdr3_nt: TGTGCCAGCAGCCAAGGGGTCAGAGGGAAAGCTAATTCACCCCTCCACTTT

v_call: TRBV30
j_call: TRBJ1-4
d_call: .
clone_size: few
cdr3_aa: CAWTREGTRKLFF
cdr3_nt: TGTGCCTGGACACGAGAGGGAACCAGAAAACTGTTTTTT

v_call: TRBV9
j_call: TRBJ1-2
d_call: TRBD1
clone_size: .
cdr3_aa: CASSPSRQGRKGYGYTF
cdr3_nt: TGTGCCAGCAGCCCATCCCGACAGGGGCGCAAGGGGTATGGCTACACCTTC

v_call: TRBV4-2
j_call: TRBJ1-1
d_call: TRBD1
clone_size: few
cdr3_aa: CASSRTGETEAFF
cdr3_nt: TGTGCCAGCAGCCGCACAGGGGAGACTGAAGCTTTCTTT

v_call: TRBV28
j_call: TRBJ2-5
d_call: .
clone_size: few
cdr3_aa: CASQGTIQETQYF
cdr3_nt: TGTGCCAGTCAGGGAACCATTCAAGAGACCCAGTACTTC

v_call: TRBV9
j_call: TRBJ2-3
d_call: .
clone_size: .
cdr3_aa: CASSARGAVDTQYF
cdr3_nt: TGTGCCAGCAGCGCCCGGGGGGCCGTAGATACGCAGTATTTT

v_call: TRBV11-2
j_call: TRBJ1-2
d_call: .
clone_size: few
cdr3_aa: CASSLKGYPNYGYTF
cdr3_nt: TGTGCCAGCAGCTTGAAAGGCTACCCTAACTATGGCTACACCTTC

v_call: TRBV6-5
j_call: TRBJ2-7
d_call: .
clone_size: .
cdr3_aa: CASSYSHREVYEQYF
cdr3_nt: TGTGCCAGCAGTTACTCGCACAGGGAAGTATACGAGCAGTACTTC

v_call: TRBV7-8
j_call: TRBJ1-1
d_call: TRBD1
clone_size: .
cdr3_aa: CASSLEGQGITEAFF
cdr3_nt: TGTGCCAGCAGCTTAGAGGGACAGGGGATCACTGAAGCTTTCTTT

v_call: TRBV5-6
j_call: TRBJ2-5
d_call: TRBD2
clone_size: few
cdr3_aa: CASSGTSGGQETQYF
cdr3_nt: TGTGCCAGCAGCGGGACTAGCGGGGGGCAAGAGACCCAGTACTTC

v_call: TRBV7-2
j_call: TRBJ1-2
d_call: .
clone_size: .
cdr3_aa: CASSTPKGGAHYGYTF
cdr3_nt: TGTGCCAGCAGCACACCCAAAGGGGGTGCCCACTATGGCTACACCTTC

v_call: TRBV6-4
j_call: TRBJ2-7
d_call: .
clone_size: .
cdr3_aa: CASSDSSGSYEQYF
cdr3_nt: TGTGCCAGCAGTGACTCGAGCGGCTCCTACGAGCAGTACTTC

v_call: TRBV7-2
j_call: TRBJ1-5
d_call: .
clone_size: .
cdr3_aa: CASSSRPVPGQPQHF
cdr3_nt: TGTGCCAGCAGCTCCCGACCGGTCCCAGGGCAGCCCCAGCATTTT

v_call: TRBV2
j_call: TRBJ2-3
d_call: .
clone_size: .
cdr3_aa: CASSEGGAGDTQYF
cdr3_nt: TGTGCCAGCAGTGAAGGGGGGGCCGGAGATACGCAGTATTTT

v_call: TRBV2
j_call: TRBJ2-3
d_call: TRBD2
clone_size: .
cdr3_aa: CASDVGLAGIDTQYF
cdr3_nt: TGTGCCAGCGACGTCGGACTAGCGGGGATAGATACGCAGTATTTT

v_call: TRBV5-1
j_call: TRBJ2-1
d_call: .
clone_size: .
cdr3_aa: CASSLGAYEQFF
cdr3_nt: TGCGCCAGCAGCTTGGGGGCGTATGAGCAGTTCTTC

v_call: TRBV18
j_call: TRBJ1-2
d_call: .
clone_size: .
cdr3_aa: CASSPSRGVDYGYTF
cdr3_nt: TGTGCCAGCTCACCCTCGCGGGGGGTAGACTATGGCTACACCTTC

v_call: TRBV30
j_call: TRBJ2-2
d_call: .
clone_size: few
cdr3_aa: CAWSVRSTGELFF
cdr3_nt: TGTGCCTGGAGTGTACGGTCCACCGGGGAGCTGTTTTTT

v_call: TRBV29-1
j_call: TRBJ1-2
d_call: .
clone_size: .
cdr3_aa: CSVEDFFIGGHYGYTF
cdr3_nt: TGCAGCGTTGAAGATTTTTTTATTGGCGGCCACTATGGCTACACCTTC

v_call: TRBV18
j_call: TRBJ1-2
d_call: .
clone_size: few
cdr3_aa: CASSPPSQGPREGYTF
cdr3_nt: TGTGCCAGCTCACCACCCTCGCAGGGCCCCCGGGAGGGCTACACCTTC

v_call: TRBV7-2
j_call: TRBJ1-1
d_call: .
clone_size: few
cdr3_aa: CASAGNMNTEAFF
cdr3_nt: TGTGCCAGCGCAGGAAACATGAACACTGAAGCTTTCTTT

v_call: TRBV30
j_call: TRBJ1-1
d_call: TRBD1
clone_size: few
cdr3_aa: CAWTNRGTVGAFF
cdr3_nt: TGTGCCTGGACTAACAGGGGCACCGTGGGAGCTTTCTTT

v_call: TRBV5-1
j_call: TRBJ2-2
d_call: .
clone_size: .
cdr3_aa: CASSPGSTYTGELFF
cdr3_nt: TGCGCCAGCAGCCCCGGAAGTACCTACACCGGGGAGCTGTTTTTT

v_call: TRBV2
j_call: TRBJ2-7
d_call: TRBD1
clone_size: .
cdr3_aa: CASSDRQGIRVYEQYF
cdr3_nt: TGTGCCAGCAGCGACCGACAGGGGATCCGTGTCTACGAGCAGTACTTC